This T cell receptor (beta chain) was sequenced for a study of T cell responses to AZD1222 COVID-19 vaccine. Study-level points and caveats: The study found vaccine-associated CD4 TCRs spanning spike, dominant at 160-218 and 743-854. Variant regions that are unmutated are reportedly the target of nearly half of spike-specific TCRs. A mostly white British donor set with more females was recruited, and clonal diversity was possibly underestimated.

This clone was seen once. Antigen unknown. The analysis combined second doses at about 4 or about 12 weeks. The method was immunoSEQ multiplex PCR; TCRdb's version includes in-frame clones alone and lacks a portion of them. The sample consists of 250,000 to 300,000 clones, almost 95% of them appearing once. The CDR3 is made up of 16 amino acids. The V segment lost 5 bases and the J segment 3 bases; nucleotides outside the gene matches: 8. Germline V CDR1 and CDR2: SEHNR, FQNEAQ (reference sequence). The TCR sequence derives from an adult who received the AZD1222 COVID-19 vaccine. This chain connects TRBV7-9 to TRBJ2-4; 9 nucleotides align to TRBD1. The specimen was peripheral blood, collected 28 days after the second AZD1222 dose. The CDR3 DNA is TGTGCCAGCAGCCCCGGACAGGGGTGGAACAAAAACATTCAGTACTTC. Its translation: CASSPGQGWNKNIQYF.